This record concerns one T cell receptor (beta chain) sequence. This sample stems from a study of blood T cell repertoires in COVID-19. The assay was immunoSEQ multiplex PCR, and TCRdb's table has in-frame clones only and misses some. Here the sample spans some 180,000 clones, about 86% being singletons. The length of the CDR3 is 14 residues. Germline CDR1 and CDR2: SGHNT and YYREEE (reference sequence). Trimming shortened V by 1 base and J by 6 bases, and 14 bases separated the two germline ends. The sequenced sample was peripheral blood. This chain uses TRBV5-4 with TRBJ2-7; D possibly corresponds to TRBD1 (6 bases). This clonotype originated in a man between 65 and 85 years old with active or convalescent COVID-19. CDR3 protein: CASSLFQGLGEQYF. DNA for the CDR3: TGTGCCAGCAGCTTGTTTCAGGGGCTGGGCGAGCAGTACTTC. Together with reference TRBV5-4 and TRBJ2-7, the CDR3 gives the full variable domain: ETGVTQSPTHLIKTRGQQVTLRCSSQSGHNTVSWYQQALGQGPQFIFQYYREEENGRGNFPPRFSGLQFPNYSSELNVNALELDDSALYLCASSLFQGLGEQYFGPGTRLTVT.